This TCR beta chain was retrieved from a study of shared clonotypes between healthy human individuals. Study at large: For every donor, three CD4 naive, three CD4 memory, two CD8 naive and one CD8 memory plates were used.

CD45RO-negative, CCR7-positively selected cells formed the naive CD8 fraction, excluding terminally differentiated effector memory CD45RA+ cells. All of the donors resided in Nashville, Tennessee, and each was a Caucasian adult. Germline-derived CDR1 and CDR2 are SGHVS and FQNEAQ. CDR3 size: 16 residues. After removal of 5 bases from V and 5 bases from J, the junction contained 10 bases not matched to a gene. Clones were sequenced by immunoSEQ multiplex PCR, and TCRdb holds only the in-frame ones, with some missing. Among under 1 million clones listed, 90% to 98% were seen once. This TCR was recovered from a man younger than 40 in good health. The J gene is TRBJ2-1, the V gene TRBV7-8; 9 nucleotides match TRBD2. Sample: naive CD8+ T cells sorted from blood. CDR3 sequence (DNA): TGTGCCAGCAGCGGCCTGACTAGCGGTTCGAACAATGAGCAGTTCTTC. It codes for CASSGLTSGSNNEQFF.